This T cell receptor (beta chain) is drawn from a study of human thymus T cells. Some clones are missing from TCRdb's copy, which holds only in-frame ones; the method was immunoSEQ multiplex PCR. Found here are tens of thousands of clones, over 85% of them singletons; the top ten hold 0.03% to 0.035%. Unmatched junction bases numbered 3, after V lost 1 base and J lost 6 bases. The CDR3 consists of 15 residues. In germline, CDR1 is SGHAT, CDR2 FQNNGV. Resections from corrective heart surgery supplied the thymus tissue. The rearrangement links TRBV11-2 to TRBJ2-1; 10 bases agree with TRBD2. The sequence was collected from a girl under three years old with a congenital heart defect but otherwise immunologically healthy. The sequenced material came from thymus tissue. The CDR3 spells CASSLGLAGVNEQFF. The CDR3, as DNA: TGTGCCAGCAGCTTAGGGCTAGCGGGGGTCAATGAGCAGTTCTTC.